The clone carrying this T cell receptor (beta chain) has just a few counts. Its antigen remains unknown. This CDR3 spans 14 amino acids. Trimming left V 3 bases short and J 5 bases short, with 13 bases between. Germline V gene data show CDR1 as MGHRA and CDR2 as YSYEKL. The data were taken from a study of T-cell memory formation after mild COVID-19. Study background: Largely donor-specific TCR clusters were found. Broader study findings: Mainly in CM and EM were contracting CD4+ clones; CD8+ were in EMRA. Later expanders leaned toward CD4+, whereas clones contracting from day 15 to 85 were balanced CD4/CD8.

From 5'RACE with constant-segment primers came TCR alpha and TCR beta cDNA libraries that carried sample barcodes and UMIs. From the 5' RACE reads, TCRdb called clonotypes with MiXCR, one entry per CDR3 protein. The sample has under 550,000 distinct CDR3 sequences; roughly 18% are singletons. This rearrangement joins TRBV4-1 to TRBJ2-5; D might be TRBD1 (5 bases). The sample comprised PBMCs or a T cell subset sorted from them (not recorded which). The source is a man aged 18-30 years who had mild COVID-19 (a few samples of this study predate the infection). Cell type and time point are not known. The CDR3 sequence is CASSQMDNGETQYF. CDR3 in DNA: TGCGCCAGCAGCCAGATGGACAACGGGGAGACCCAGTACTTC.